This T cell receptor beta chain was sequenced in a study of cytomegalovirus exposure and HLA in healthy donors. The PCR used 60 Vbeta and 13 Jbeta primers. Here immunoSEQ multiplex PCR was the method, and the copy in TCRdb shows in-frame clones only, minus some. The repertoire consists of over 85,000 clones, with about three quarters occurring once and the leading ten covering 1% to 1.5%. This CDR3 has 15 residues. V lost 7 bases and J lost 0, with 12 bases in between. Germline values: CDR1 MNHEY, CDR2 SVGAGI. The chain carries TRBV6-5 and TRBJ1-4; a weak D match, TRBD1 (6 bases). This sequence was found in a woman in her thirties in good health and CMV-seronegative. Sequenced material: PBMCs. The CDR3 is CASTTRTATNEKLFF. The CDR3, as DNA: TGTGCCAGCACCACCAGGACAGCAACTAATGAAAAACTGTTTTTT.